This TCR beta chain was identified during a study of healthy donors' naive CD4 and CD8 T cells. Study results and limitations: A reported CD4+/CD8+ bias affected most V and J genes in naive cells.

V was cut by 0 bases and J by 2 bases, with 11 bases left in between. This CDR3 region has 14 residues. CDR1 is DFQATT, CDR2 SNEGSKA, per germline (reference sequence). Sorting defined naive CD4+ as CD4+CD8-CD45RO-CD45RA+ and naive CD8+ as CD8+CD4-CD45RA+CD27bright. This clonotype has a single count. As yet, its antigen is unknown. Each TCR library used around 500 ng of total RNA and a linear amplification protocol. TCRdb re-called the reads with MiXCR, one entry per CDR3 protein. The table shows about 200,000 distinct CDR3 sequences, with about 74% occurring only once. This chain joins TRBV20-1 and TRBJ2-7, with D tentatively TRBD1 (6 bases). This receptor was identified in a pool of human donors in good health; the sample pools cells from several healthy donors. Sample: naive CD4+ and CD8+ T cells sorted from blood, pooled from several donors. This chain's CDR3 is CSARDPQGPYEQYF. CDR3 DNA: TGCAGTGCTAGAGACCCGCAGGGGCCCTACGAGCAGTACTTC.